This entry lists 15 T cell receptor beta chains sequenced from one sample in a study of Tregs in tolerant kidney transplant recipients. Some clones are missing from TCRdb's copy, which holds only in-frame ones; the method was immunoSEQ multiplex PCR. The sample has about 110,000 clones; 90% are singletons. The input for sequencing was CD4+ T cells from blood, taken before the transplant. These TCRs come from a human donor who received a combined kidney and bone marrow transplant.

The chain recombines TRBV7-9 with TRBJ2-7; TRBD2 agrees at 7 bases. Germline trimming cut 2 bases from V and 6 bases from J; bases unmatched to any gene: 10. This CDR3 has 15 amino acids. The germline CDR1 and CDR2 sequences are SEHNR and FQNEAQ (reference sequence). The CDR3: CASSLMDAGEGEQYF. The CDR3 coding sequence is TGTGCCAGCAGCTTAATGGACGCGGGAGAGGGCGAGCAGTACTTC.

This chain uses TRBV9 with TRBJ2-2; 7 nucleotides line up with TRBD2. Trimming removed 3 bases from V and 2 bases from J; junction bases left unmatched: 16. This CDR3 region has 19 residues. The V gene's germline CDR1 is SGDLS and CDR2 YYNGEE. The CDR3 coding sequence is TGTGCCAGCAGCGCAGCCCCTTTGCGGGGGAGGCTAAACACCGGGGAGCTGTTTTTT. Amino acid sequence: CASSAAPLRGRLNTGELFF.

V and J are TRBV18 and TRBJ2-7; 9 positions match TRBD1. The CDR3 spans 19 residues. Germline V gene sequence: CDR1 KGHSH, CDR2 LQKENI. The V and J ends lost 3 bases and 0 bases, in that order; junction bases with no gene match: 15. CDR3 sequence reads: CASSPFGTGNPGSSYEQYF. CDR3 DNA: TGTGCCAGCTCACCGTTTGGGACAGGGAATCCTGGGAGCTCCTACGAGCAGTACTTC.

This clone was seen only a few times. Other nucleotide sequences from this sample produce the same CDR3. The J gene is TRBJ2-7, the V gene TRBV18; D unclear. CDR3 length: 11 amino acids. Trimming stripped 6 bases from V and 7 bases from J, with 10 bases between. CDR1 is KGHSH and CDR2 is LQKENI in the germline V gene. CDR3 sequence reads: CASSPGREQYF. Here the CDR3 DNA reads TGTGCCAGCTCCCCAGGCAGAGAGCAGTACTTC.

The V gene is TRBV10-1, the J gene TRBJ2-2, with D unclear. CDR1 is WNHNN and CDR2 is SYGVQD in the germline V gene (reference sequence). V was shortened by 7 bases and J by 0 bases, with 6 bases between the two germline ends. The CDR3 covers 13 residues. The CDR3 region is CASMGTNTGELFF. In DNA form, the CDR3 reads TGCGCCAGCATGGGCACGAACACCGGGGAGCTGTTTTTT.

The chain carries TRBV7-2 and TRBJ2-3; D might be TRBD1 (5 bases). Germline V lookup: CDR1 SGHTA, CDR2 FQGNSA. V lost 1 base and J 3 bases, leaving 11 bases between the germline ends. The CDR3 totals 15 residues. Here the CDR3 DNA reads TGTGCCAGCAGCTTAGAATGGGCAGGGACAGATACGCAGTATTTT. Protein sequence: CASSLEWAGTDTQYF.

This clone has a single count. The gene calls are TRBV6-1 and TRBJ2-7; TRBD1 aligns across 7 bases. CDR1 is MNHNS, CDR2 SASEGT, per germline. The ends lost 5 bases at V and 3 bases at J; junction bases unmatched: 7. CDR3 length: 14 residues. The CDR3 loop reads CASSRGQRYYEQYF. CDR3 nucleotides: TGTGCCAGCAGTCGGGGACAGAGATACTACGAGCAGTACTTC.

In this sample, this clone turned up a few times. V is TRBV5-1 and J is TRBJ2-6; unclear D gene. V was pared by 0 bases and J by 10 bases, with 2 bases between. This CDR3 has 11 amino acids. The germline CDR1 and CDR2 sequences are SGHRS and YFSETQ. DNA of the CDR3: TGCGCCAGCAGCTTGGCAAACGTCCTGACTTTC. Amino acid sequence: CASSLANVLTF. The whole variable domain, filled in from reference TRBV5-1 and TRBJ2-6, reads KAGVTQTPRYLIKTRGQQVTLSCSPISGHRSVSWYQQTPGQGLQFLFEYFSETQRNKGNFPGRFSGRQFSNSRSEMNVSTLELGDSALYLCASSLANVLTFGAGSRLTVL.

The V call is TRBV5-8, the J call TRBJ2-7; TRBD1 is a possible D gene (6 bases). Between the trimmed V and J ends, which lost 2 bases and 3 bases, there was a span of 9 bases. The CDR3 is 13 amino acids. Germline CDR1 and CDR2: SGHTS and YDEGEE. The CDR3 DNA sequence: TGTGCCAGCAGCTTCGAACAGGGCTACGAGCAGTACTTC. Protein sequence: CASSFEQGYEQYF.

This clone was counted between two and nine times. The chain has TRBV7-2 and TRBJ1-2; perhaps TRBD1 as D (5 bases). The CDR3 is 14 residues long. Trimming left V 5 bases short and J 4 bases short, with 14 bases between. CDR1 is SGHTA and CDR2 is FQGNSA in the germline V gene. CDR3 sequence: CASSHQDTGYGYTF. The CDR3 nucleotides read TGTGCCAGCAGCCACCAGGACACGGGCTATGGCTACACCTTC.

The rearrangement joins TRBV4-2 to TRBJ2-1; TRBD1 matches 8 bases. Germline assignment: CDR1 LGHNA and CDR2 YNFKEQ. The CDR3 runs 18 residues. The V gene end was trimmed by 0 bases and the J gene end by 0 bases; junction bases not matched to a gene: 7. The CDR3 reads CASSQDGGTGSSYNEQFF. CDR3 DNA sequence: TGTGCCAGCAGCCAAGATGGGGGGACAGGCAGCTCCTACAATGAGCAGTTCTTC.

V gene TRBV28 combines with J gene TRBJ2-7, with D unresolved. The CDR3 length is 11 residues. Germline lookup yields CDR1 MDHEN and CDR2 SYDVKM. Trimming removed 8 bases at V and 3 bases at J, with 8 bases between. The CDR3: CASQQSYEQYF. DNA for the CDR3: TGTGCCAGCCAACAGAGCTACGAGCAGTACTTC.

The rearrangement links TRBV28 to TRBJ2-7, with TRBD2 identical over 10 bases. Germline V lookup: CDR1 MDHEN, CDR2 SYDVKM. The CDR3 has 13 amino acids. Trimming took 6 bases from V and 4 from J; bases not matched to a gene: 3. CDR3 DNA sequence: TGTGCCAGCAGGGCTAGCGGGAGTTACGAGCAGTACTTC. Translated: CASRASGSYEQYF.

The J gene is TRBJ2-1, the V gene TRBV10-2; TRBD2 is a possible D gene (6 bases). The CDR3 is 17 residues long. Per germline, CDR1 WSHSY and CDR2 SAAADI. The V gene lost 4 bases and the J gene lost 5 bases, with 21 bases spanning the gap. The CDR3 sequence: CASSVPPWGRQHNEQFF. Written as DNA, the CDR3 is TGCGCCAGCAGTGTGCCCCCGTGGGGGAGGCAGCACAATGAGCAGTTCTTC.

V is TRBV5-1 and J is TRBJ2-2; D call uncertain. This CDR3 contains 19 residues. The germline gives CDR1 SGHRS, CDR2 YFSETQ. V was pared by 0 bases and J by 0 bases, with 18 bases between. CDR3 nucleotides: TGCGCCAGCAGCTTGGCCTTGGCTCCACACCTTGCGAACACCGGGGAGCTGTTTTTT. Translated, it gives CASSLALAPHLANTGELFF.